This is a list of T cell receptor beta chains from one sample in a study of cytomegalovirus exposure and HLA in healthy donors. Only in-frame clones appear in the TCRdb table, and some are missing; sequencing was by immunoSEQ multiplex PCR. This sample has over 150,000 clones; less than 85% occur once, and the top ten carry 1%. The sample was PBMCs. These receptors were collected from a boy under 10 years old in good health and CMV-seronegative. CDR3s include the opening cysteine and the closing phenylalanine or tryptophan. D genes are given only for firm matches. Clone size, where shown, is once, few, many, or a class for clones that have expanded.

>16|TRBD1|TRBV7-9|TRBJ2-3|NA
CASSGPGQGGTDTQYF
TGTGCCAGCAGCGGGCCGGGACAGGGGGGAACAGATACGCAGTATTTT
>15|TRBD1|TRBV6-5|TRBJ1-1|once
CASSFLTGGNTEAFF
TGTGCCAGCAGTTTCCTGACAGGGGGTAACACTGAAGCTTTCTTT
>15|NA|TRBV5-4|TRBJ2-2|NA
CASSFGTSNTGELFF
TGTGCCAGCAGCTTCGGGACATCGAACACCGGGGAGCTGTTTTTT
>16|TRBD1|TRBV12-5|TRBJ2-1|NA
CASGLVPSGGKGEQFF
TGTGCTAGTGGTTTGGTACCCTCAGGGGGCAAGGGTGAGCAGTTCTTC
>14|NA|TRBV9|TRBJ1-1|NA
CASSSSGGYTEAFF
TGTGCCAGCAGCTCCTCCGGGGGGTACACTGAAGCTTTCTTT
>15|TRBD2|TRBV13|TRBJ2-7|NA
CASSPTGTSGYEQYF
TGTGCCAGCAGCCCCACCGGGACTAGCGGGTACGAGCAGTACTTC
>14|NA|TRBV7-9|TRBJ2-2|NA
CASSLVPGAGELFF
TGTGCCAGCAGCTTAGTGCCGGGGGCCGGGGAGCTGTTTTTT
>14|NA|TRBV28|TRBJ1-2|NA
CASSLFLREDGYTF
TGTGCCAGCAGTTTATTTCTCAGGGAGGATGGCTACACCTTC
>17|NA|TRBV11-2|TRBJ2-4|NA
CASSTTTELIAKNIQYF
TGTGCCAGCAGCACGACGACAGAACTAATAGCCAAAAACATTCAGTACTTC
>15|NA|TRBV9|TRBJ2-7|NA
CASSVGGASSYEQYF
TGTGCCAGCAGCGTAGGGGGAGCGAGTTCCTACGAGCAGTACTTC
>15|TRBD1|TRBV11-2|TRBJ2-1|NA
CASSRAGQGGNEQFF
TGTGCCAGCAGCCGAGCGGGACAGGGAGGTAATGAGCAGTTCTTC
>13|NA|TRBV10-1|TRBJ2-1|few
CASSVRGRNEQFF
TGCGCCAGCAGTGTTAGAGGGCGCAATGAGCAGTTCTTC
>15|TRBD2|TRBV10-3|TRBJ2-2|NA
CAIRPSGSVTGELFF
TGTGCCATCAGGCCGAGCGGGAGTGTCACCGGGGAGCTGTTTTTT
>13|NA|TRBV5-6|TRBJ2-3|NA
CASSLWATDTQYF
TGTGCCAGCAGCTTGTGGGCTACAGATACGCAGTATTTT
>14|NA|TRBV10-1|TRBJ2-1|NA
CASSELPGNNEQFF
TGCGCCAGCAGTGAGTTGCCAGGGAACAATGAGCAGTTCTTC
>15|TRBD1|TRBV5-4|TRBJ2-1|NA
CASSLDRGVYNEQFF
TGTGCCAGCAGCTTGGACAGGGGAGTCTACAATGAGCAGTTCTTC
>13|NA|TRBV5-8|TRBJ2-7|NA
CASSPGKTYEQYF
TGTGCCAGCAGCCCCGGGAAAACCTACGAGCAGTACTTC
>15|TRBD2|TRBV5-1|TRBJ2-2|NA
CASRTSGNGAGELFF
TGCGCCAGCAGGACTAGCGGGAATGGGGCCGGGGAGCTGTTTTTT
>12|NA|TRBV4-1|TRBJ1-6|few
CASSQVGGSLHF
TGCGCCAGCAGCCAAGTCGGGGGTAGTCTCCACTTT
>13|NA|TRBV28|TRBJ2-2|NA
CASSPYSTGELFF
TGTGCCAGCAGTCCCTACAGCACCGGGGAGCTGTTTTTT
>16|TRBD1|TRBV29-1|TRBJ1-1|once
CSVAGKGQGGNTEAFF
TGCAGCGTTGCGGGGAAGGGACAGGGGGGGAACACTGAAGCTTTCTTT
>16|TRBD1|TRBV5-8|TRBJ1-4|NA
CASSTGTGRPNEKLFF
TGTGCCAGCAGCACGGGGACAGGGAGGCCTAATGAAAAACTGTTTTTT
>15|NA|TRBV5-4|TRBJ2-1|NA
CASSFARDSYNEQFF
TGTGCCAGCAGCTTCGCGCGGGACTCCTACAATGAGCAGTTCTTC
>15|TRBD1|TRBV4-1|TRBJ2-1|NA
CASVDSQGAYNEQFF
TGCGCCAGCGTCGATTCCCAGGGGGCCTACAATGAGCAGTTCTTC
>13|TRBD1|TRBV13|TRBJ1-1|NA
CASRHRGDTEAFF
TGTGCCAGCAGGCACAGGGGGGACACTGAAGCTTTCTTT
>11|NA|TRBV20-1|TRBJ2-1|NA
CSARGRFEQFF
TGCAGTGCTAGGGGCAGATTTGAGCAGTTCTTC